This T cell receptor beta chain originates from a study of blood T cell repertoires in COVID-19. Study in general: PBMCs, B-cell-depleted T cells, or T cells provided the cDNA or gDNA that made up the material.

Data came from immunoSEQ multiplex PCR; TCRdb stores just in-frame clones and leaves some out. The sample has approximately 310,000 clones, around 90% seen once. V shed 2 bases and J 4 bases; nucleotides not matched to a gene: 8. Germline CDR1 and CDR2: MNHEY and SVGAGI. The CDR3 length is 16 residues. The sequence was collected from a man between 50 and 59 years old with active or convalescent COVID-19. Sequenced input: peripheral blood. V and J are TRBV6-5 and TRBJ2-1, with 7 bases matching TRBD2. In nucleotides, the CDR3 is TGTGCCAGCAGTTACAAGGGGACTACCTCTTACAATGAGCAGTTCTTC. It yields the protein CASSYKGTTSYNEQFF.